This T cell receptor beta chain emerged from a study of post-analysis software for immune sequencing data. As for the study in general: Recorded disease courses covered relapsing-remitting, secondary progressive and progressive-relapsing multiple sclerosis. Some patients had no subtype annotation.

This CDR3 spans 16 amino acids. Germline lookup yields CDR1 LGHNA and CDR2 YSLEER. V lost 3 bases, J lost 6 bases, and 11 bases stayed unmatched. Incorporated into the TCR beta cDNA libraries were unique molecular identifiers, which served to reduce PCR and sequencing biases. T cells numbering about 0.85 to 10 million yielded cDNA molecules that totaled approximately 500,000. TCRdb analysed the PCR reads with MiXCR anew, one entry per CDR3 protein. The sample lists 400,000 to 500,000 distinct CDR3 sequences, about 39% occurring once. This clonotype appeared a few times. The antigen is unknown. General study findings and limits: A few TRBV segments occurring more often in patients than controls included TRBV5-6, TRBV5-1 and TRBV20-1. Strong same-batch co-clustering of samples appeared with F measure clustering. Among multiple sclerosis patients, normalized Chao1 diversity was significantly below that of controls.

V is TRBV4-3 and J is TRBJ1-5; 7 nucleotides agree with TRBD1. The receptor was isolated from a girl between 2 and 10 years old with multiple sclerosis. The sequenced material came from blood. CDR3 DNA: TGCGCCAGCAGCCAGGGTCTGGGTAGGGGGCTTCAGCCCCAGCATTTT. Translated: CASSQGLGRGLQPQHF.